This TCR beta chain is drawn from a study of cytomegalovirus exposure and HLA in healthy donors (dated by TCRdb to about 2017). The study in broad terms: An earlier analysis of some 500 of the donors reported roughly 300 Gb of sequence data and 120 million or so unique TCR beta sequences from around 200 million T cells. Both class I and class II loci were covered by HLA typing, at four-digit resolution. The later analysis used no new phenotypic data to find candidate immune exposures, relying instead on TCR beta sequences and their occurrence across donors. Genome-wide SNP genotypes for about three fifths of the roughly 700 donors were used in a later genetic analysis, which treated that subset as a discovery cohort. Among the roughly 400 genotyped donors, around 81% belonged to the genetic ancestry cluster associated with self-reported Caucasian donors. High-throughput TCR immunosequencing, statistical association of individual TCRs with disease status, and machine learning were combined to predict cytomegalovirus infection status. Around 320 gigabases of sequencing data and tens of millions of unique TCR sequences were included in an early release covering over 600 HLA-typed donors. Every repertoire in the discovery cohort had been generated on one and the same sequencing platform. A later analysis re-analyzed previously published TCR beta repertoires from 666 donors and added high-resolution HLA genotyping to study TCR occurrence patterns. Among roughly 400 genotyped donors of the cohort, an average of roughly 230,000 unique TCR beta nucleotide sequences was sequenced per donor, of which about 18% were non-productive. The study was designed to test whether signatures of past pathogen exposure could be identified by cataloging public T cell receptors. Roughly five DR-DQ haplotypes were treated as single units for association and clustering because of strong linkage in the cohort. Donor age, sex, ethnicity and CMV serostatus were compiled together with the repertoire data. In addition to the first cohort of 666 subjects, a separate validation cohort of over 90 different subjects was used. Typing coverage differed by locus: A, B, C, DRB1 and DQB1 were typed in about 620-640 donors, DQA1 in about 500, DPA1 in 600 to 610, and DPB1 in just under 490. The study used immunosequencing to profile the T cell repertoires of under 700 subjects and linked those repertoires to cytomegalovirus serostatus. An earlier analysis of about 600 of the donors used high-throughput TCR beta sequencing to judge whether each TCR beta V gene segment behaved as functional or pseudogenic. Broader findings and caveats from the paper: Compared with the roughly 710-donor mean, donors in an Asian-associated ancestry cluster had fewer N-insertions in productive TCRs, according to a later genetic analysis. The classifier was reported to diagnose cytomegalovirus status with high specificity and sensitivity in both the original and validation cohorts. The study gave a list of around 170 TCR beta chains associated with cytomegalovirus. The 87-base-pair reads could not distinguish some IMGT-functional V segments, including TRBV6-2 and TRBV6-3, so those segments were excluded. In a later genetic analysis, a missense DCLRE1C variant was associated with V-gene and J-gene trimming of TCR beta chains, and the association was replicated in an independent cohort. A group of highly shared sequence variants was considered likely to be a technical artifact of the sequencing pipeline. The only immune exposure information available for the cohort was CMV serostatus. HLA typing was unavailable for some donors at each locus, so association tests used only the typed subset. In a later analysis, the rate of TCR association differed among HLA loci, with DRB1 alleles having the most associated TCRs and HLA-C alleles having the fewest. Strong co-occurrence of HLA alleles, especially DR and DQ, made assigning TCR associations to individual alleles difficult. Most TCR sequences were seen in very few donors, while some public TCRs were found in many individuals. A later analysis associated about 18,000 TCR beta sequences with specific HLA alleles at a false discovery rate of 0.05. A further reported finding was that TCR beta sequences accurately predicted the HLA-A and HLA-B alleles for most subjects in the first cohort. Most CMV-associated TCR beta chains appeared to be HLA-restricted in a later analysis, and the HLA associations seemed to be driven largely by CMV exposure. Several of the top co-occurrence clusters appeared to be linked to parvovirus B19, influenza, CMV and Epstein-Barr virus, according to a later analysis. In a later analysis, HLA-associated TCR beta chains were found to be more clonally expanded and to have lower generation probabilities than equally common non-associated chains. A few of the identified cytomegalovirus-associated TCR beta chains were confirmed in vitro to be specific for cytomegalovirus antigens. Correlated functional status among segregating V segments might reflect linkage disequilibrium, but an unknown experimental factor could not be ruled out. Because counts were too low, some 17 rarely observed V segments, including chromosome 9 orphons, were excluded from the earlier analysis of 587 of the donors. Only TCR beta chains were sequenced in this cohort, and the absence of alpha or paired-chain data limited detectable features. An earlier analysis of approximately 530 of the donors showed that most TCR beta V segments appeared in productive rearrangements either about 87% or about 30% of the time, which broadly matched IMGT annotations. It was suggested by the authors that the approach could potentially be generalized to other disease states and immunological phenotypes. The presence/absence analyses assumed that sequencing depth was roughly uniform across donors, and that assumption may not be true.

The cohort consisted of hundreds of healthy bone marrow donors. At the time of sampling, all cohort members were nominally healthy, though unrecorded immune exposures were likely present. The donor tested CMV seronegative and was one of the 352 seronegative cohort members. A peripheral blood sample was provided by each donor, and peripheral blood mononuclear cells were used for TCR beta sequencing. The Qiagen DNeasy Blood Extraction Kit was used to extract genomic DNA from the blood cell samples. Comments on this clone: The target of this receptor is not known. No much larger clone is present one base from it, and per-base qualities are unavailable.

Looking up the germline V gene yields CDR1 SQVTM and CDR2 ANQGSEA. The CDR3 covers 15 residues, taking in both the cysteine and the phenylalanine. Only the CDR3 DNA stays, 45 bases, in frame from base 1. The junction carries 12 bases between V and J, which are trimmed by 3 bases and 0 bases respectively. The protocol used for the library was the immunoSEQ multiplex PCR assay. For the multiplex PCR, a mixture combining 60 forward primers for TCR Vbeta segments and 13 reverse primers for TCR Jbeta segments was used. Amplification of the CDR3 region of rearranged TCR beta genes was performed with a multiplex PCR assay on genomic DNA. On the Illumina HiSeq System, the amplified TCR beta libraries were sequenced as 87-base-pair reads. The authors processed their data as follows. Across the 670 or so repertoires, a later analysis counted some 81 million unique TCR beta chains, approximately 10 million of which were shared by at least two donors. Raw reads were error-corrected and collapsed into unique sequences by a nearest-neighbor algorithm in which closely related sequences were merged to remove PCR and sequencing errors. Alignment of CDR3 sequences to IMGT reference sequences was used to assign V, D and J gene segments. For a sequence to be retained, a match of at least six nucleotides was required to both a V gene segment and a J gene segment. A rearrangement was called productive if the CDR3 had no stop codons and remained in frame with V and J, and every other rearrangement was called non-productive. Following IMGT convention, CDR3 was defined as the stretch from the second conserved V-encoded cysteine to the conserved J-encoded phenylalanine. The earlier analysis of 587 of the donors excluded any sequence lacking an unambiguous match to a single V gene segment. An earlier analysis of over 450 of the donors classified V segments as functional when productive rearrangements were above 56.7% and as segregating when the standard deviation between donors was above 5%. To diagnose cytomegalovirus status from the catalog of TCR beta chain sequences, a statistical classification framework was built. A later analysis assigned V and J genes by comparing TCR nucleotide sequences with IMGT/GENE-DB human TR gene sequences. Using the TCRdist pipeline, a later analysis assigned CDR3 sequences along with most-parsimonious VDJ recombination scenarios. In a later analysis, each TCR beta chain was defined by its CDR3 amino acid sequence together with its V-gene family, and reads without a unique V-gene family were excluded. As a way to deal with suspected cross-contamination and a sequencing artifact, a later analysis dropped 450 to 600 nucleotide sequences that were highly shared and had low generation probability. A later analysis calculated a clonal expansion index for each public chain from normalized within-repertoire ranks of inferred template counts. In a later analysis, generation probabilities were computed using a VDJ recombination model fitted to out-of-frame rearrangements, and the results were checked against IGoR. Hypergeometric tests were used in a later analysis to score TCR-TCR, TCR-HLA and TCR-CMV co-occurrence, with a repertoire-size bias correction applied to the TCR pairs. To estimate false discovery rates, a later analysis permuted the HLA or CMV assignments 20 times. In a later analysis, co-occurring TCRs were grouped using DBSCAN, with TCRdist sequence similarity added in when clustering inside HLA-allele-positive subsets. Co-occurrence clustering excluded repertoires with fewer than 30,000 or more than 120,000 public chains, plus five with anomalous nucleotide sharing. TCRdb provides this immuneACCESS table in a form limited to in-frame rearrangements. Some clones are lacking; in checked studies, under half of them reflect an unresolved V gene, and why the rest are absent is not known. V, J and clone size are those of that table, while D and trimming were read from the DNA. This sample lists 180,000 or so clones; 78% were detected once. The biggest ten clones account for approximately 2.9% of the sample.

Sequences were obtained from PBMCs. This TCR was sampled from a female donor in good health and CMV-seronegative. In this chain, TRBV29-1 is recombined with TRBJ2-1; a tentative D call is TRBD2 (6 bases match). CDR3 protein: CSVDGGLFSYNEQFF. Here is the DNA: TGCAGCGTTGACGGGGGATTATTCTCCTACAATGAGCAGTTCTTC.